Listed below are T cell receptor beta chains from one sample, sequenced in a study of control samples from healthy donors and cancer patients. The method was immunoSEQ multiplex PCR; TCRdb's version includes in-frame clones alone and lacks a portion of them. The sample holds about 110,000 clones, 90% seen once. Sequenced sample: blood. The source is a human donor in good health. The donor label of this sample is uncertain. CDR3s include the opening cysteine and the closing phenylalanine or tryptophan. Each record gives: J gene, V gene, clone size, D gene, CDR3 protein, CDR3 DNA. D genes are given only for firm matches. Clone size is not always given. Where it is, it says once, few, many or a class for expanded clones.

>TRBJ2-3|TRBV7-9|.|.
CASSPGGTMNTDTQYF
TGTGCCAGCAGCCCCGGCGGGACAATGAACACAGATACGCAGTATTTT
>TRBJ1-1|TRBV6-1|.|TRBD1
CASSEGTGGMNTEAFF
TGTGCCAGCAGTGAAGGGACAGGGGGAATGAACACTGAAGCTTTCTTT
>TRBJ2-1|TRBV6-5|.|.
CASSSQKNEQFF
TGTGCCAGCAGTTCCCAGAAGAATGAGCAGTTCTTC
>TRBJ1-1|TRBV4-1|.|TRBD1
CASSLGQGNTEAFF
TGCGCCAGCAGCTTGGGACAGGGTAACACTGAAGCTTTCTTT
>TRBJ1-3|TRBV25-1|.|.
CASSPQGVGEPEGNTIYF
TGTGCCAGCAGTCCTCAGGGAGTGGGAGAGCCGGAGGGAAACACCATATATTTT
>TRBJ2-5|TRBV29-1|.|.
CSVGRSAETQYF
TGCAGCGTTGGACGGAGTGCGGAGACCCAGTACTTC
>TRBJ1-1|TRBV14|.|.
CASSPGLGEEAFF
TGTGCCAGCAGCCCGGGCTTGGGGGAAGAAGCTTTCTTT
>TRBJ2-2|TRBV28|.|.
CASSLGIGELFF
TGTGCCAGCAGTTTAGGAATAGGGGAGCTGTTTTTT
>TRBJ2-5|TRBV7-9|.|TRBD1
CASSLAGGAETQYF
TGTGCCAGCAGCTTAGCAGGGGGCGCGGAGACCCAGTACTTC
>TRBJ2-3|TRBV9|.|TRBD2
CASSVATSGGWQYF
TGTGCCAGCAGCGTAGCTACTAGCGGGGGTTGGCAGTATTTT
>TRBJ1-2|TRBV11-2|.|.
CASSPGGGYTF
TGTGCCAGCAGCCCCGGGGGAGGCTACACCTTC
>TRBJ1-2|TRBV6-6|.|.
CASSYRRENNGYTF
TGTGCCAGCAGTTACCGCAGGGAGAATAATGGCTACACCTTC
>TRBJ2-7|TRBV28|few|.
CASSFQVYEQYF
TGTGCCAGCAGTTTTCAGGTGTACGAGCAGTACTTC
>TRBJ1-1|TRBV2|.|.
CASSVISAGMNTEAFF
TGTGCCAGCAGTGTCATATCAGCCGGCATGAACACTGAAGCTTTCTTT
>TRBJ2-1|TRBV3-1/TRBV3-2|once|.
CASSQAFREQFF
TGTGCCAGCAGCCAAGCTTTCAGGGAGCAGTTCTTC
>TRBJ2-1|TRBV5-1|.|.
CASSQLANEQFF
TGCGCCAGCAGCCAACTAGCAAATGAGCAGTTCTTC
>TRBJ2-2|TRBV18|.|TRBD1
CASSLLGTGNTGELFF
TGTGCCAGCTCACTTCTTGGGACAGGGAACACCGGGGAGCTGTTTTTT